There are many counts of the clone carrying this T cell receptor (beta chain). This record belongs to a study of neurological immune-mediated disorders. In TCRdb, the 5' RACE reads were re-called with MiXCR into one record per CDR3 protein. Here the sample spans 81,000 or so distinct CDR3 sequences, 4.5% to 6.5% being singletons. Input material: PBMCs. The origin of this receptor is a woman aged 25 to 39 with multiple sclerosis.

DNA for the CDR3: TGTGCCACCAGCACCGGGCTAGCGGGGGGAAATGAGCAGTTCTTC. Translation gives CATSTGLAGGNEQFF. The V gene is TRBV15, the J gene TRBJ2-1; 11 bases are shared with TRBD2. The germline V gene has CDR1 LNHNV and CDR2 YYDKDF (reference sequence). The J segment lost 7 bases and the V segment lost 4 bases, leaving 6 bases of the junction unmatched. CDR3 size: 15 residues.